Presented here are 18 T cell receptor beta chains from one specimen sequenced in a study of post-analysis software for immune sequencing data. Overall study findings and caveats: Five or six TRBV segments, TRBV5-6, TRBV5-1 and TRBV20-1 among them, were found more frequent in patients than controls.

Presence of unique molecular identifiers characterized the TCR beta cDNA libraries. TCRdb reprocessed the PCR reads via MiXCR and lists one record per CDR3 protein. In the table there are hundreds of thousands of distinct CDR3 sequences, about 44% of which are singletons. Their recognized antigens are unknown. Sequencing was performed on blood. The receptors here all came from a girl aged 5 to 17 with multiple sclerosis.

The V and J genes are TRBV27 and TRBJ1-1; no firm D call. CDR1 is MNHEY and CDR2 is SMNVEV in the germline V gene (reference sequence). Trimming took off 3 bases at V and 1 base at J, with 6 bases between the two ends. This CDR3 has 13 amino acids. The CDR3 sequence: CASSFKANTEAFF. The CDR3 DNA sequence: TGTGCCAGCAGTTTTAAAGCGAACACTGAAGCTTTCTTT.

The V call is TRBV7-6, the J call TRBJ1-2; no clear D. V shed 5 bases and J shed 2 bases, with 12 bases lying between them. The CDR3 length is 14 residues. CDR1 SGHVS and CDR2 FNYEAQ come from the germline V gene. The CDR3 region is CASSPRESNYGYTF. The CDR3 bases are TGTGCCAGCAGCCCTAGGGAGTCAAACTATGGCTACACCTTC.

As DNA, the CDR3 is TGCGCCAGCAGCTCCGGACAGGCTGGCGAGCAGTACTTC. Translation gives CASSSGQAGEQYF. This chain uses TRBV5-1 with TRBJ2-7; 7 bases align to TRBD1. CDR1 SGHRS and CDR2 YFSETQ come from the germline V gene. The CDR3 loop spans 13 amino acids. Trimming removed 3 bases from V and 6 bases from J; junction bases left unmatched: 6.

The rearrangement joins TRBV7-9 to TRBJ2-7; 8 positions match TRBD1. Germline CDR1 reads SEHNR; CDR2 reads FQNEAQ (reference sequence). Germline trimming cut 0 bases from V and 6 bases from J; bases unmatched to any gene: 10. The length of the CDR3 is 16 residues. CDR3 residues: CASSLALGRGPGEQYF. Here the CDR3 DNA reads TGTGCCAGCAGCTTAGCGTTGGGCAGGGGGCCGGGCGAGCAGTACTTC.

This clonotype was seen only a few times. The chain has TRBV20-1 and TRBJ2-5; no clear D gene. CDR1 and CDR2 from the germline V gene are DFQATT and SNEGSKA (reference sequence). This CDR3 has 14 residues. Between the trimmed V and J ends, which lost 0 bases and 1 base, there was a span of 9 bases. The CDR3 nucleotides read TGCAGTGCTAGAGACCAACTGGGCCAAGAGACCCAGTACTTC. Amino acids: CSARDQLGQETQYF.

Here the CDR3 DNA reads TGTGCCATCAGTGCGGGGGAACACCGCGCTAATTCACCCCTCCACTTT. Protein product: CAISAGEHRANSPLHF. The chain links TRBV10-3 to TRBJ1-6; D is perhaps TRBD1 (5 bases). V lost 4 bases and J lost 6, with 16 bases in between. CDR1 is ENHRY, CDR2 SYGVKD, per germline. The CDR3 runs to 16 residues.

This chain links TRBV28 with TRBJ2-2; D uncertain. The CDR3 consists of 13 residues. Germline lookup yields CDR1 MDHEN and CDR2 SYDVKM. V was cut by 8 bases and J by 7 bases, with 14 bases left in between. The CDR3 nucleotides read TGTGCCAGCCTAAAGGGCCCCCGCGGGGAGCTGTTTTTT. Protein product: CASLKGPRGELFF.

There are a few counts of this clonotype. The chain joins TRBV5-4 to TRBJ2-7, with 11 bases that match TRBD1. Germline trimming cut 4 bases from V and 2 bases from J; bases unmatched to any gene: 5. Germline values: CDR1 SGHNT, CDR2 YYREEE (reference sequence). The CDR3 covers 15 residues. CDR3 residues: CASSRGQGATYEQYF. The DNA of the CDR3 is TGTGCCAGCAGCCGAGGACAGGGGGCCACCTACGAGCAGTACTTC.

V and J are TRBV29-1 and TRBJ2-5, with 10 bases that match TRBD2. The germline CDR1 and CDR2 sequences are SQVTM and ANQGSEA. The CDR3 totals 14 residues. The J segment lost 13 bases and the V segment lost 4 bases, leaving 15 bases of the junction unmatched. CDR3 loop: CSVGASGRANERYF. The DNA for the CDR3 is TGCAGCGTTGGGGCAAGCGGGAGGGCCAATGAGCGGTACTTC. Filled out from reference TRBV29-1 and TRBJ2-5, the complete variable domain reads SAVISQKPSRDICQRGTSLTIQCQVDSQVTMMFWYRQQPGQSLTLIATANQGSEATYESGFVIDKFPISRPNLTFSTLTVSNMSPEDSSIYLCSVGASGRANERYFGPGTRLLVL.

The chain couples TRBV29-1 to TRBJ2-3; the match to TRBD1 covers 8 bases. The CDR3 consists of 14 residues. Germline V gene lookup returns CDR1 SQVTM and CDR2 ANQGSEA. With V trimmed by 2 bases and J by 4 bases, 5 bases remained unmatched. The CDR3 here is CSVESDRASDTQYF. The CDR3 bases are TGCAGCGTTGAATCGGACAGGGCGTCAGATACGCAGTATTTT.

The rearrangement links TRBV5-1 to TRBJ2-1, with D possibly being TRBD2 (7 bases). Trimming removed 4 bases at V and 2 bases at J, with 16 bases between. Germline-derived CDR1 and CDR2 are SGHRS and YFSETQ. The length of the CDR3 is 16 residues. The CDR3 sequence is CASSQWGGGTYNEQFF. In nucleotides, the CDR3 is TGCGCCAGCAGCCAATGGGGAGGGGGGACCTACAATGAGCAGTTCTTC.

In this sample, this clonotype turned up many times. The J gene is TRBJ1-6, the V gene TRBV12-3 or TRBV12-4; TRBD1 matches 10 bases. The V segment lost 0 bases and the J segment 10 bases; nucleotides outside the gene matches: 12. CDR3 length equals 18 residues. In DNA form, the CDR3 reads TGTGCCAGCAGTTTAGCGTTTTTTCCGGGACAGGGGAAATCACCCCTCCACTTT. Amino acid sequence: CASSLAFFPGQGKSPLHF.

The chain has TRBV2 and TRBJ1-2, with TRBD1 identical over 7 bases. V gave up 1 base and J gave up 0 bases; unmatched junction bases: 8. Germline lookup yields CDR1 SNHLY and CDR2 FYNNEI. The CDR3 length is 17 residues. The CDR3 bases are TGTGCCAGCAGTGAAGTTTACCAGGGACAGACTAACTATGGCTACACCTTC. Protein product: CASSEVYQGQTNYGYTF. Supplemented by reference TRBV2 and TRBJ1-2, the full variable domain reads EPEVTQTPSHQVTQMGQEVILRCVPISNHLYFYWYRQILGQKVEFLVSFYNNEISEKSEIFDDQFSVERPDGSNFTLKIRSTKLEDSAMYFCASSEVYQGQTNYGYTFGSGTRLTVV.

The chain links TRBV27 to TRBJ1-1, with a weak D call TRBD1 (6 bases). Germline V gene lookup returns CDR1 MNHEY and CDR2 SMNVEV (reference sequence). The CDR3 spans 15 residues. V was clipped by 4 bases and J by 1 base, with 13 bases between them. CDR3 nucleotide sequence: TGTGCCAGCAGTTCCCAGGGGAATGGGAACACTGAAGCTTTCTTT. Encoded protein: CASSSQGNGNTEAFF.

The gene calls are TRBV20-1 and TRBJ2-3; D perhaps matches TRBD2 (6 bases). V was trimmed by 6 bases and J by 4 bases, leaving 23 bases between them. This CDR3 is 16 amino acids long. The germline V gene encodes CDR1 DFQATT and CDR2 SNEGSKA (reference sequence). CDR3 coding DNA: TGCAGTGCCCCGAGTAGGGCGGGATTGGAGGCAGATACGCAGTATTTT. Translated, it gives CSAPSRAGLEADTQYF.

This clonotype has just a few counts. The rearrangement uses TRBV5-1 and TRBJ2-5; D unclear. This CDR3 region has 9 residues. CDR1 and CDR2 from the germline V gene are SGHRS and YFSETQ. Trimming left V 6 bases short and J 11 bases short, with 8 bases between. The CDR3: CASKIEQYF. For the CDR3, the DNA is TGCGCCAGCAAGATAGAGCAGTACTTC.

The genes are TRBV6-5 and TRBJ1-2; no clear D. The CDR3 has 14 amino acids. The V and J ends lost 5 bases and 4 bases respectively, with 14 bases between them. Germline-derived CDR1 and CDR2 are MNHEY and SVGAGI. CDR3 sequence (DNA): TGTGCCAGCAGTACGACTGTGGGCCCCTATGGCTACACCTTC. It encodes CASSTTVGPYGYTF.

In this sample, this clonotype turned up a few times. The V call is TRBV27, the J call TRBJ2-1, with TRBD2 identical over 9 bases. Germline CDR1 MNHEY, CDR2 SMNVEV (reference sequence). This CDR3 region has 16 residues. After removal of 2 bases from V and 9 bases from J, the junction contained 11 bases not matched to a gene. Written as DNA, the CDR3 is TGTGCCAGCAGTTTACGCCTCGGGCGGGAGGGCCTTGAGCAGTTCTTC. Amino acids: CASSLRLGREGLEQFF.